The 5 T cell receptor beta chains given below trace back to one sample, sequenced in a study of OX40 agonist ivuxolimab in advanced cancers. Library generation was performed with the immunoSEQ multiplex PCR assay. Sourced from immuneACCESS, this table was stored by TCRdb with only in-frame sequences that have V and J called. A share of the clones is absent; for the studies checked, an unresolved V gene accounts for under half, and the remainder has no known explanation. This sample gives 65,000 to 90,000 clones in total; roughly 86% of them show up just once. Around 5.1% of the sample is taken by the ten largest. Sequencing was performed on CD4+ or CD8+ T cells sorted from blood, taken in a trial of the OX40 agonist ivuxolimab. Every receptor here comes from an adult with an advanced solid tumor such as melanoma, head and neck, liver or kidney cancer.

CDR3 sequence: CASSLVPRGGGHTEAFF. In DNA form, the CDR3 reads TGTGCCAGCAGCTTAGTTCCGAGGGGAGGGGGTCACACTGAAGCTTTCTTT. This chain uses TRBV7-8 with TRBJ1-1, with D perhaps TRBD1 (6 bases). This CDR3 is built from 17 residues. V gave up 1 base and J gave up 3 bases, with 18 bases separating them. Per the germline V gene, CDR1 is SGHVS and CDR2 is FQNEAQ.

In the case of this clone: The junction does not match germline at one end; this may be a read error. The V and J genes are TRBV28 and TRBJ2-5, with D unresolved. Germline V gene lookup returns CDR1 MDHEN and CDR2 SYDVKM. The CDR3 loop spans 12 amino acids. The CDR3: CASDNYQETQYF. The CDR3 region has the DNA TGTGCCAGCGACAATTACCAGGAGACCCAGTACTTC.

The chain has TRBV28 and TRBJ1-3; D not resolved. From germline, CDR1 is MDHEN and CDR2 SYDVKM. The CDR3 runs to 16 residues. V lost 6 bases and J 4 bases, leaving 19 bases between the germline ends. The CDR3 DNA follows: TGTGCCAGCAGCAACTCCCCCATGGCGGGGGGAAACACCATATATTTT. Amino acids: CASSNSPMAGGNTIYF.

The chain carries TRBV7-9 and TRBJ1-6, with D perhaps TRBD1 (6 bases). In germline, CDR1 is SEHNR, CDR2 FQNEAQ (reference sequence). V lost 5 bases, J lost 10 bases, and 15 bases lay in between. The CDR3 consists of 14 residues. The CDR3 is CASSQHGGLSPLHF. In DNA form, the CDR3 reads TGTGCCAGCAGCCAGCACGGGGGGCTATCACCCCTCCACTTT.

This clone was counted between two and nine times. The V gene is TRBV10-3, the J gene TRBJ1-3; 8 bases are shared with TRBD1. CDR1 is ENHRY, CDR2 SYGVKD, per germline. The V segment lost 2 bases and the J segment 4 bases; nucleotides outside the gene matches: 13. The CDR3 loop spans 18 amino acids. The CDR3 spells CAISEQWGTGQGGNTIYF. The DNA for the CDR3 is TGTGCCATCAGTGAGCAGTGGGGGACAGGCCAGGGAGGAAACACCATATATTTT.